This TCR beta chain was recovered during a study of cytomegalovirus exposure and HLA in healthy donors (dated by TCRdb to about 2017). Study-level background: An earlier analysis of some 500 of the donors reported about 250 Gb of sequence data and 117 million unique TCR beta sequences from roughly 180 million T cells. In addition to the first cohort of around 670 subjects, a separate validation cohort of over 90 different subjects was used. The T cell repertoires of 700 or so subjects were profiled by immunosequencing and related to cytomegalovirus serostatus. Rather than drawing on any new phenotypic data, the later analysis identified candidate immune exposures from TCR beta sequences and the way those sequences occurred across donors. Among some 410 genotyped donors of the cohort, an average of 235,054 unique TCR beta nucleotide sequences were sequenced per donor, around 20% of them non-productive. A later analysis re-examined previously published TCR beta repertoires from more than 550 donors and added high-resolution HLA genotyping to investigate patterns of TCR occurrence. In a later genetic analysis, genome-wide SNP genotypes for 398 of the 666 donors were used, and that subset was treated as a discovery cohort. An earlier analysis of around 580 of the donors used high-throughput TCR beta sequencing to judge whether each TCR beta V gene segment behaved as functional or pseudogenic. Typing coverage differed by locus: A, B, C, DRB1 and DQB1 were typed in roughly 620-630 donors, DQA1 in 522, DPA1 in approximately 610, and DPB1 in 400 to 490. Roughly 5 DR-DQ haplotypes were treated as single units for association and clustering because of strong linkage in the cohort. Every discovery cohort repertoire had been produced on one sequencing platform. HLA typing covered class I and class II loci at four-digit resolution. The study combined high-throughput TCR immunosequencing, statistical association of individual TCRs with disease status, and machine learning to predict cytomegalovirus infection status. The aim of the study was to test whether cataloging public T cell receptors could identify signatures of past pathogen exposure. An early release that covered some 630 HLA-typed donors contained about 300 gigabases of sequencing data and around 80 million unique TCR sequences. The genetic ancestry cluster associated with self-reported Caucasian donors included over 80% of the approximately 410 genotyped donors. Donor age, sex, ethnicity and CMV serostatus were collected together with the repertoire data. Points the paper makes about the study in general: In this cohort, only TCR beta chains were sequenced, and detectable features were limited by the absence of alpha or paired-chain data. A later analysis found that most CMV-associated TCR beta chains appeared HLA-restricted, with HLA associations seemingly driven largely by CMV exposure. According to the authors, the approach could potentially be generalized to other disease states and immunological phenotypes. A later analysis found that TCR association rates varied across HLA loci, with DRB1 alleles showing the most associated TCRs and HLA-C alleles the fewest. The only immune exposure information available for the cohort was CMV serostatus. A later genetic analysis reported fewer N-insertions in productive TCRs among donors in an Asian-associated ancestry cluster than the approximately 700-donor mean. A later analysis associated around 16,000 TCR beta sequences with specific HLA alleles at a false discovery rate of 0.05. When HLA alleles, especially DR and DQ, strongly co-occurred, TCR associations were difficult to assign to individual alleles. A few of the identified cytomegalovirus-associated TCR beta chains were confirmed in vitro to be specific for cytomegalovirus antigens. Some IMGT-functional V segments, including TRBV6-2 and TRBV6-3, could not be told apart with the 87-base-pair reads, so those segments were excluded. The classifier was reported to diagnose cytomegalovirus status with high specificity and sensitivity in both the original cohort and the validation cohort. A later analysis found that HLA-associated TCR beta chains were more clonally expanded and had lower generation probabilities than equally common non-associated chains. The study listed 150 to 200 TCR beta chains as associated with cytomegalovirus. In a later analysis, several top co-occurrence clusters were reported to appear linked to parvovirus B19, influenza, CMV and Epstein-Barr virus. A group of highly shared sequence variants was considered likely to be a technical artifact of the sequencing pipeline. Because HLA typing was unavailable for some donors at each locus, only the typed subset was used in association tests. Linkage disequilibrium might explain the correlated functional status among segregating V segments, but an unknown experimental factor could not be excluded. Because counts were too low, some 17 rarely observed V segments, including chromosome 9 orphons, were excluded from the earlier analysis of 587 of the donors. Most TCR sequences were seen in very few donors, while some public TCRs were found in many individuals. A further reported finding was that TCR beta sequences accurately predicted the HLA-A and HLA-B alleles for most subjects in the first cohort. A later genetic analysis associated a missense DCLRE1C variant with V-gene and J-gene trimming of TCR beta chains, and an independent cohort replicated the association. Presence/absence analyses assumed roughly uniform sequencing depth across donors, an assumption that may not hold. An earlier analysis of 587 of the donors showed that most TCR beta V segments appeared in productive rearrangements either about 87% or about 30% of the time, which broadly matched IMGT annotations.

Libraries were prepared through the immunoSEQ multiplex PCR assay. For the multiplex PCR, a mixture combining 60 forward primers for TCR Vbeta segments and 13 reverse primers for TCR Jbeta segments was used. A multiplex PCR assay on genomic DNA amplified the CDR3 region of rearranged TCR beta genes. The Illumina HiSeq System was used to sequence the amplified TCR beta libraries as 87-base-pair reads. On the study's bioinformatics: A later analysis counted approximately 74 million unique TCR beta chains across the 670 or so repertoires, and 10 million to 11 million of these chains were shared by at least two donors. Raw reads were error-corrected and collapsed into unique sequences by a nearest-neighbor algorithm in which closely related sequences were merged to remove PCR and sequencing errors. To assign V, D and J gene segments, CDR3 sequences were aligned to IMGT reference sequences. Each retained sequence needed at least a six-nucleotide match to both a V gene segment and a J gene segment. Rearrangements were classified as productive when the CDR3 lacked stop codons and remained in frame with V and J, and all other rearrangements were classified as non-productive. CDR3 was defined according to IMGT convention as the region running from the second conserved V-encoded cysteine to the conserved J-encoded phenylalanine. In an earlier analysis of 500 to 650 of the donors, sequences lacking an unambiguous match to a single V gene segment were excluded. In an earlier analysis of approximately 500 of the donors, a V segment was called functional when productive rearrangements were above 56.7%, and segregating when the standard deviation between donors exceeded 5%. A statistical classification framework was built for diagnosing cytomegalovirus status from the catalog of TCR beta chain sequences. In a later analysis, V and J genes were assigned by comparing TCR nucleotide sequences against IMGT/GENE-DB human TR gene sequences. In a later analysis, CDR3 sequences and most-parsimonious VDJ recombination scenarios were assigned using the TCRdist pipeline. In a later analysis, each TCR beta chain was defined by its CDR3 amino acid sequence together with its V-gene family, and reads lacking a unique V-gene family were excluded. In a later analysis, 450 to 600 highly shared, low-generation-probability nucleotide sequences were removed to address suspected cross-contamination and a sequencing artifact. For each public chain, a later analysis derived a clonal expansion index from normalized ranks of inferred template counts within each repertoire. In a later analysis, generation probabilities were computed with a VDJ recombination model fitted to out-of-frame rearrangements, and the resulting probabilities were checked against IGoR. In a later analysis, TCR-TCR, TCR-HLA and TCR-CMV co-occurrence was scored with hypergeometric tests, and a repertoire-size bias correction was applied to TCR pairs. A later analysis estimated false discovery rates by permuting HLA or CMV assignments 20 times. In a later analysis, co-occurring TCRs were grouped using DBSCAN, and TCRdist sequence similarity was added for clustering within HLA-allele-positive subsets. Co-occurrence clustering excluded repertoires with fewer than 30,000 or more than 120,000 public chains, plus five with anomalous nucleotide sharing. This immuneACCESS table, as held by TCRdb, lists in-frame sequences with V and J called but not all clones. Of the missing ones, under half trace to an unresolved V gene in checked studies; the others have no known cause. That table furnishes V, J and clone size, whereas the DNA furnished D and trimming. A total of roughly 300,000 clones appear in this sample, 86% of them only once. Together, the top ten hold 3% to 4% of the sample.

The CDR3 has 16 amino acids, counting the end cysteine and phenylalanine. Only the CDR3 portion is preserved as DNA: 48 bases, with reading frame beginning at the first base. The germline V gene (reference sequence) supplies CDR1 SEHNR and CDR2 FQNEAQ. V and J are trimmed by 5 bases and 4 bases, and the gene matches miss 12 bases of the junction. The cohort was made up of approximately 670 healthy bone marrow donors. Cohort members were all nominally healthy when sampled, although unrecorded immune exposures were likely present. The donor was CMV seropositive and belonged to the group of 250 to 300 seropositive cohort members. Each donor provided a peripheral blood sample, and peripheral blood mononuclear cells were used for TCR beta sequencing. Genomic DNA extraction from the blood cell samples was performed with the Qiagen DNeasy Blood Extraction Kit. For this clone: Its antigen has not been determined. Nothing much larger sits one base from this clone, and base qualities are not available.

This TCR was recovered from a man in his forties or fifties in good health and CMV-seropositive. Material: PBMCs. Recombination joined TRBV7-9 with TRBJ2-7; 9 central bases correspond to TRBD1. CDR3 region: CASSPEPRDREYEQYF. The sequenced DNA is TGTGCCAGCAGCCCCGAACCCCGGGACAGGGAATACGAGCAGTACTTC.